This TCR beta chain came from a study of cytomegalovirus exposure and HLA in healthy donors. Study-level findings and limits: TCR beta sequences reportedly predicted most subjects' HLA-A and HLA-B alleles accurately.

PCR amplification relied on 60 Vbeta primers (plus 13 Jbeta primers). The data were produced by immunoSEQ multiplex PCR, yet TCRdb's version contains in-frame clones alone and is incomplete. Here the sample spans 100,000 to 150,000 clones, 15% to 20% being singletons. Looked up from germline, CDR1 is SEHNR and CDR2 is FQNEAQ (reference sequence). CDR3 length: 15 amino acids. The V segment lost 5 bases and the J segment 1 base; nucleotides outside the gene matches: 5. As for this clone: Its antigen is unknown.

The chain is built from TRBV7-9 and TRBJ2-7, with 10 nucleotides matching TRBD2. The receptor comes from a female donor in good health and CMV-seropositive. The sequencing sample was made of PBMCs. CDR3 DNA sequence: TGTGCCAGCAGCCATGCTAGCGGGGGATCCTACGAGCAGTACTTC. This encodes CASSHASGGSYEQYF.